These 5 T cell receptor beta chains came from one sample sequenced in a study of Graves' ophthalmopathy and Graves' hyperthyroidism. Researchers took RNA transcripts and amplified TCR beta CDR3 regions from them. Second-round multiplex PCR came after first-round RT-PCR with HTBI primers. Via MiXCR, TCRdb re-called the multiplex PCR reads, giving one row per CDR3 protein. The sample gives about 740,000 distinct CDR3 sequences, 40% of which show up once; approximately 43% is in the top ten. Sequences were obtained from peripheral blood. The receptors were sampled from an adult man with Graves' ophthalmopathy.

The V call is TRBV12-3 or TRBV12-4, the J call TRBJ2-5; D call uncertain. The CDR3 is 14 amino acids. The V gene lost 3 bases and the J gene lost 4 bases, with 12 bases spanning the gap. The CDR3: CASSFPESGETQYF. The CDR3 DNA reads TGTGCCAGCAGTTTCCCAGAGAGTGGAGAGACCCAGTACTTC.

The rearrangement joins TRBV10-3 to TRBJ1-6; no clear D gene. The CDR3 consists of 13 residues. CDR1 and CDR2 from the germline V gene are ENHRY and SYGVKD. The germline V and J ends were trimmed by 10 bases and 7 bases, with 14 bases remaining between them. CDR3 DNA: TGTGCCAGCGGTCCGAGGGAGAATTCACCCCTCCACTTT. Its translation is CASGPRENSPLHF.

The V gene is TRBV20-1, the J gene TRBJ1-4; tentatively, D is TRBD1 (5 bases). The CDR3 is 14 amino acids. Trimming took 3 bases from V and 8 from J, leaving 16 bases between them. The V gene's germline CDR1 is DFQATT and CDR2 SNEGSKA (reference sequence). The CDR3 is CSASDMGGGEKLFF. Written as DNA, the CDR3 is TGCAGTGCTAGTGATATGGGGGGAGGGGAAAAACTGTTTTTT.

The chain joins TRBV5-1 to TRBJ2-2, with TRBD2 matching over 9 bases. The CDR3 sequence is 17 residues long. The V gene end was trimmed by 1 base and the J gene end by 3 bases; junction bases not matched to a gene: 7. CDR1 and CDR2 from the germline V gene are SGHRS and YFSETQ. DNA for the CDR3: TGCGCCAGCAGCTTGTCGGGACTAGCAATGTACACCGGGGAGCTGTTTTTT. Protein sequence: CASSLSGLAMYTGELFF.

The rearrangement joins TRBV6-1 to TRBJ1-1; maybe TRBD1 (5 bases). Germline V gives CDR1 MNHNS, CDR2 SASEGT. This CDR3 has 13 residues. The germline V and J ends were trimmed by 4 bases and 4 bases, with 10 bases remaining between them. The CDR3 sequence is CASSVETATEAFF. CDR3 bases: TGTGCCAGCAGTGTAGAGACAGCCACTGAAGCTTTCTTT.